This TCR beta chain was found in a study of identical twins. Trimming cost V 4 bases and J 8 bases, with 3 bases left between them. The CDR3 has 10 residues. CDR1 is WNHNN and CDR2 is SYGVQD in the germline V gene (reference sequence). In this sample, this clonotype turned up a few times. One entry per CDR3 protein, called by TCRdb with MiXCR from the 5' RACE reads. Here the sample spans fewer than 550,000 distinct CDR3 sequences, around 15% being singletons. Separately, the same data were catalogued under a study of yellow fever vaccine responses in identical twins.

This sequence was found in a woman between 18 and 29 years old in good health. The sequenced sample was CD4+ T cells sorted from blood. V gene TRBV10-1 combines with J gene TRBJ2-1, with D hard to call. CDR3 nucleotides: TGCGCCAGCAGTGGGCATGAGCAGTTCTTC. This sequence encodes CASSGHEQFF.